The clone carrying this T cell receptor beta chain was counted a single time. Its antigen is undetermined. These data come from a study of shared clonotypes between healthy human individuals. TCRdb's copy holds only in-frame clones and misses some; the assay was immunoSEQ multiplex PCR. The table records some 2,500,000 clones, 92% of them present only once. Study-level results: Relative to clonotypes present in all four donors, those not shared had lower generation probabilities.

Germline CDR1 SGDLS, CDR2 YYNGEE. The CDR3 spans 14 residues. Trimming cost V 4 bases and J 5 bases, with 15 bases left between them. This TCR was sampled from a man aged 18 to 30 in good health. Some clones in this sample may be carry-over from other donors' samples. The chain employs TRBV9 and TRBJ2-5; D not resolved. Sequenced: naive CD4+ T cells from PBMCs. The subset: CD45RA+ positively selected. DNA of the CDR3: TGTGCCAGCAGCCTCTTAGGCTCCGGCGAGACCCAGTACTTC. Protein product: CASSLLGSGETQYF.